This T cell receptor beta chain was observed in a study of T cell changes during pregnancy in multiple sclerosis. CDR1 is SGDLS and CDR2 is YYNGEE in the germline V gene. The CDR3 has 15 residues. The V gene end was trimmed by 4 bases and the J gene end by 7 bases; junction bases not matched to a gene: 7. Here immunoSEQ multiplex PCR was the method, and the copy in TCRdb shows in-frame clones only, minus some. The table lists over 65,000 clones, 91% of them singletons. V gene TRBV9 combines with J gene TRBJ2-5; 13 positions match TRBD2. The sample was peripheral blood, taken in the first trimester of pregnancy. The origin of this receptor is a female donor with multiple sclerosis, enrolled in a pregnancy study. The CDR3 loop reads CASSLGLAGEGTQYF. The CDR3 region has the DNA TGTGCCAGCAGCCTCGGACTAGCGGGAGAGGGGACCCAGTACTTC.